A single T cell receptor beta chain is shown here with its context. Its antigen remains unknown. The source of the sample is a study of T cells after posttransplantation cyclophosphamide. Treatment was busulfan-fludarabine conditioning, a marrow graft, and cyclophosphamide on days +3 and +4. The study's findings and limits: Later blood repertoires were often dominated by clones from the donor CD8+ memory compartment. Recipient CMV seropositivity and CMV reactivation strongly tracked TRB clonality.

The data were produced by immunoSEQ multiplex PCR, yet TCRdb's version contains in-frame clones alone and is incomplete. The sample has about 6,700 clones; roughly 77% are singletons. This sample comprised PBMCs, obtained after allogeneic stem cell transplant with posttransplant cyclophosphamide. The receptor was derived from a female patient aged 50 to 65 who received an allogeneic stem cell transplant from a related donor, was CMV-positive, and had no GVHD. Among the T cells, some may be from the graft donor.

CDR3 residues: CASSAGTSGASTDTQYF. The CDR3 DNA sequence: TGCGCCAGCAGCGCCGGGACTAGCGGGGCGAGCACAGATACGCAGTATTTT. The J gene is TRBJ2-3, the V gene TRBV5-1; 13 bases align to TRBD2. The CDR3 has 17 residues. Trimming took 4 bases from V and 0 from J; bases not matched to a gene: 5. The V gene's germline CDR1 is SGHRS and CDR2 YFSETQ. Full variable domain (missing parts from reference TRBV5-1 and TRBJ2-3): KAGVTQTPRYLIKTRGQQVTLSCSPISGHRSVSWYQQTPGQGLQFLFEYFSETQRNKGNFPGRFSGRQFSNSRSEMNVSTLELGDSALYLCASSAGTSGASTDTQYFGPGTRLTVL.